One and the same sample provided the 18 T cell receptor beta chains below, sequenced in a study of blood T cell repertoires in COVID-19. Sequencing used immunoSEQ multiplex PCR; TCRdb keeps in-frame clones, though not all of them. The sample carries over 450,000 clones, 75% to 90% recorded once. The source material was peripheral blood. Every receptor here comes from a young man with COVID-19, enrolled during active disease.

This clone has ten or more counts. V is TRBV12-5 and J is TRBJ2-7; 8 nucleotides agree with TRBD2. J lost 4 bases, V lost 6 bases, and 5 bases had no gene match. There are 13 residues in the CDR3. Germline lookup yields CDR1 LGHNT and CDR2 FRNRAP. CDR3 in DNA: TGTGCTAGTGGAAGAGCTAGCGGGTACGAGCAGTACTTC. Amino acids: CASGRASGYEQYF.

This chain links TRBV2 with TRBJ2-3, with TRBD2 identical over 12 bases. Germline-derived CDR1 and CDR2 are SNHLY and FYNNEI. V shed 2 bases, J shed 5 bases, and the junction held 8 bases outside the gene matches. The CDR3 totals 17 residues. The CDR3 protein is CASSELTSGGNGDTQYF. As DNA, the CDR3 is TGTGCCAGCAGTGAATTAACTAGCGGGGGGAATGGAGATACGCAGTATTTT.

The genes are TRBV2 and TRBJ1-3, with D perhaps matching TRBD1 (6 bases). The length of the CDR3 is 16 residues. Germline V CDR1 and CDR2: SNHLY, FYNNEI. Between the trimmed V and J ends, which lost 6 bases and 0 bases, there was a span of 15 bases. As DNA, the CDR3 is TGTGCCAGCAGGATGAGGGACACACTCTCTGGAAACACCATATATTTT. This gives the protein CASRMRDTLSGNTIYF.

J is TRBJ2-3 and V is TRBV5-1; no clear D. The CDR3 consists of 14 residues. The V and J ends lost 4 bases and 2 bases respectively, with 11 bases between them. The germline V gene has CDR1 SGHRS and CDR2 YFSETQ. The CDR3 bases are TGCGCCAGCAGCATTGACACCACCACAGATACGCAGTATTTT. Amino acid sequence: CASSIDTTTDTQYF.

CDR3 residues: CASAETSYEQYF. The CDR3 DNA reads TGTGCCAGCGCAGAAACCTCCTACGAGCAGTACTTC. The V and J genes are TRBV2 and TRBJ2-7; no firm D call. CDR1 is SNHLY and CDR2 is FYNNEI in the germline V gene. Trimming removed 8 bases at V and 0 bases at J, with 8 bases between. The CDR3 runs 12 residues.

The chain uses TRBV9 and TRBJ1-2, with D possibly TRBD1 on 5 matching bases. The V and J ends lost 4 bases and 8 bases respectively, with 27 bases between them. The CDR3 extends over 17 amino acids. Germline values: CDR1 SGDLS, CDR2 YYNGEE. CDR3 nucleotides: TGTGCCAGCAGCACCATCTCGGGACTTCCAAAGGCGTCAGGCTACACCTTC. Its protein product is CASSTISGLPKASGYTF.

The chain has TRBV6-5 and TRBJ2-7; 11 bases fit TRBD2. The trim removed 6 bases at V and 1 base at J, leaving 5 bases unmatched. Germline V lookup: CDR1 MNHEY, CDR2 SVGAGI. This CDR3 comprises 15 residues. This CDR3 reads CASSVSSGRSYEQYF. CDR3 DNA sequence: TGTGCCAGCAGCGTGTCTAGCGGGAGGTCCTACGAGCAGTACTTC.

The CDR3, as DNA: TGTGCCAGCAGCTTAGTTCCCCCCCCCGGTGAGCAGTTCTTC. Its protein is CASSLVPPPGEQFF. The gene calls are TRBV11-2 and TRBJ2-1; D unresolved. Germline CDR1 and CDR2: SGHAT and FQNNGV. The V gene lost 1 base and the J gene lost 9 bases, with 13 bases spanning the gap. The CDR3 is made up of 14 amino acids.

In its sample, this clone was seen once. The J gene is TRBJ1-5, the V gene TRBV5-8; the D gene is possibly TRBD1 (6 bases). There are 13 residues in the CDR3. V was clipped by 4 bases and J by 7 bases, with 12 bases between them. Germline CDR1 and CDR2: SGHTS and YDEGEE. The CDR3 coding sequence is TGTGCCAGCAGCACGACAGGCGGACAGCCCCAGCATTTT. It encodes CASSTTGGQPQHF.

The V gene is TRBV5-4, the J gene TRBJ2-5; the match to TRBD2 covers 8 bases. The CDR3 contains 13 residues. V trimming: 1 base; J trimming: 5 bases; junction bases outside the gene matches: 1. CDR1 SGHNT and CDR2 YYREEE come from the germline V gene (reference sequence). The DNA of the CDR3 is TGTGCCAGCAGCTTGCCTAGCGGGGAGACCCAGTACTTC. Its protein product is CASSLPSGETQYF. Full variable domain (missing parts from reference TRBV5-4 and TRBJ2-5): ETGVTQSPTHLIKTRGQQVTLRCSSQSGHNTVSWYQQALGQGPQFIFQYYREEENGRGNFPPRFSGLQFPNYSSELNVNALELDDSALYLCASSLPSGETQYFGPGTRLLVL.

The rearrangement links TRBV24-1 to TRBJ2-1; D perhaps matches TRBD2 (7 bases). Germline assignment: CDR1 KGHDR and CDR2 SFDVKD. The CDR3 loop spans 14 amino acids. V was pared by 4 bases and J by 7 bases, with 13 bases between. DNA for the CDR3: TGTGCCACCAGTGACGCCGGGGGGCTAAATGAGCAGTTCTTC. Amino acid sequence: CATSDAGGLNEQFF.

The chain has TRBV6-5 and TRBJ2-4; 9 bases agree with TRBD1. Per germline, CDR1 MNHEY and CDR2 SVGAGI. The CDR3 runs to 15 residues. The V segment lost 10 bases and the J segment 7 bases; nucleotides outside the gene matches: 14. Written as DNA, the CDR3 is TGTGCCACTCGTTGGGACAGGGCGGTGCGGAACATTCAGTACTTC. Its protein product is CATRWDRAVRNIQYF.

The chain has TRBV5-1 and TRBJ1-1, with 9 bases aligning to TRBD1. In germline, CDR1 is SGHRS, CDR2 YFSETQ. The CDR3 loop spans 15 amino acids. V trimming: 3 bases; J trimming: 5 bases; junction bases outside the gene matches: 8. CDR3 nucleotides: TGCGCCAGCAGCTCGCGGACAGGGGTGGGGACTGAAGCTTTCTTT. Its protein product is CASSSRTGVGTEAFF.

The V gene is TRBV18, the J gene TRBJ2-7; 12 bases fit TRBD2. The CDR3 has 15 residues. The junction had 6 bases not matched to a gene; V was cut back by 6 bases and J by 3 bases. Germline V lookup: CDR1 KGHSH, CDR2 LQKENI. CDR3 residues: CASSHTSGGNYEQYF. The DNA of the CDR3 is TGTGCCAGCTCCCATACTAGCGGGGGGAACTACGAGCAGTACTTC.

CDR3 sequence (DNA): TGTGCCAGCAGCCTCAGACTAGCGGGGGGTTCGAACACCGGGGAGCTGTTTTTT. Translated: CASSLRLAGGSNTGELFF. The chain employs TRBV7-7 and TRBJ2-2, with TRBD2 matching over 13 bases. The ends lost 5 bases at V and 0 bases at J; junction bases unmatched: 6. Germline loops: CDR1 SSHAT, CDR2 FNYEAQ (reference sequence). The CDR3 runs 18 residues.

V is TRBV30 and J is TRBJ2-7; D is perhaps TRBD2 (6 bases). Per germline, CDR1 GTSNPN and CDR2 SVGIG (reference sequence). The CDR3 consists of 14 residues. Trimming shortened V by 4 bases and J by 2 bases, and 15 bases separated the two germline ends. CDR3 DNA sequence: TGTGCCTGGACCATGGGGGGAGCCCCCTACGAGCAGTACTTC. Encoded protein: CAWTMGGAPYEQYF.

The CDR3 sequence: CASSKWGQRGEKLFF. The CDR3 DNA reads TGTGCCAGCAGCAAATGGGGACAAAGGGGGGAAAAACTGTTTTTT. The chain couples TRBV21-1 to TRBJ1-4; the tabulated D call, TRBD1, remains unverified against the DNA. TRBV21-1 is reported as a pseudogene. The CDR3 consists of 15 residues.

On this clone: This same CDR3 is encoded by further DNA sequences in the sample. This chain's CDR3 is CASGDTGVGNTIYF. DNA of the CDR3: TGTGCTAGTGGTGATACAGGAGTTGGAAACACCATATATTTT. The V call is TRBV12-5, the J call TRBJ1-3, with D perhaps matching TRBD1 (5 bases). V was pared by 5 bases and J by 3 bases, with 11 bases between. Per the germline V gene, CDR1 is LGHNT and CDR2 is FRNRAP. This CDR3 contains 14 residues. The full variable domain, its missing parts supplied by reference TRBV12-5 and TRBJ1-3, is DARVTQTPRHKVTEMGQEVTMRCQPILGHNTVFWYRQTMMQGLELLAYFRNRAPLDDSGMPKDRFSAEMPDATLATLKIQPSEPRDSAVYFCASGDTGVGNTIYFGEGSWLTVV.